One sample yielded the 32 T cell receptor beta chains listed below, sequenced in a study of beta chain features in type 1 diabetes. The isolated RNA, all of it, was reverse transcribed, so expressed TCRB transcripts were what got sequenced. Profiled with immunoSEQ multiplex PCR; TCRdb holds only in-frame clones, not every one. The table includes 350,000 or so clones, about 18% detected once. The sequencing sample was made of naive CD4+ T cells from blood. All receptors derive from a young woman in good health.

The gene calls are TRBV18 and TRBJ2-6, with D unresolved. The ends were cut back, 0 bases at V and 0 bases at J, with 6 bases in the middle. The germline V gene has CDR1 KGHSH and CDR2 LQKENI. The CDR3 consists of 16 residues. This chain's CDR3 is CASSPPVLSGANVLTF. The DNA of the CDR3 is TGTGCCAGCTCACCACCGGTACTCTCTGGGGCCAACGTCCTGACTTTC.

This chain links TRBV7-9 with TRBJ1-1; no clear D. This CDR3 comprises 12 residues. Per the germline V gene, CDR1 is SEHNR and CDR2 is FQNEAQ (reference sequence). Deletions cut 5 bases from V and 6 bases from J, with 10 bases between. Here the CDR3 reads CASSPGRPEAFF. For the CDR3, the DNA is TGTGCCAGCAGCCCGGGTCGCCCTGAAGCTTTCTTT.

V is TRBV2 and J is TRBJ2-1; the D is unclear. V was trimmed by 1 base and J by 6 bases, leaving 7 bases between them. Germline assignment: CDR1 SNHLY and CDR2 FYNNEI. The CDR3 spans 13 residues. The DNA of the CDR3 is TGTGCCAGCAGTGAAGAGAGTGGCAATGAGCAGTTCTTC. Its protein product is CASSEESGNEQFF. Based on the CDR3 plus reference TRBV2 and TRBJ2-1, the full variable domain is EPEVTQTPSHQVTQMGQEVILRCVPISNHLYFYWYRQILGQKVEFLVSFYNNEISEKSEIFDDQFSVERPDGSNFTLKIRSTKLEDSAMYFCASSEESGNEQFFGPGTRLTVL.

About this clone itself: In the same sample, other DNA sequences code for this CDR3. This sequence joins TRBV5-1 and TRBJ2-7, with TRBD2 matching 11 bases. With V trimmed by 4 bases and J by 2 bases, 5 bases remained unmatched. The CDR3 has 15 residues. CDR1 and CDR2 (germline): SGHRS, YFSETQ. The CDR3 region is CASSAGTSGTYEQYF. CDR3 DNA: TGCGCCAGCAGCGCCGGGACTAGCGGAACCTACGAGCAGTACTTC.

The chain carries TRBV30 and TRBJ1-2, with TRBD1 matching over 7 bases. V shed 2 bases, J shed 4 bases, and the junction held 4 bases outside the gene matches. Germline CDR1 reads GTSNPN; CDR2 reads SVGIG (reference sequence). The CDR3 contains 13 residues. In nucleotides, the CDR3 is TGTGCCTGGAGTACGACAGGGACCTATGGCTACACCTTC. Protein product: CAWSTTGTYGYTF.

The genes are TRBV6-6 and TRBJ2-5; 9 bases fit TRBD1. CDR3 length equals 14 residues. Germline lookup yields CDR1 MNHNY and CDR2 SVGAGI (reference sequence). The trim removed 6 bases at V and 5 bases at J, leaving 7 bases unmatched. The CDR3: CASSRGTGRETQYF. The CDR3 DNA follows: TGTGCCAGCAGCCGCGGGACAGGGAGGGAGACCCAGTACTTC.

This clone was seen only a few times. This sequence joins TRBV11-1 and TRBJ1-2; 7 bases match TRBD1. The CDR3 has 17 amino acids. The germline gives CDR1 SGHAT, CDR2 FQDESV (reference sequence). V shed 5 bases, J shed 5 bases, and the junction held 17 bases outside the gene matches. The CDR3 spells CASSRQESGTAKYGYTF. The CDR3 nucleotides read TGTGCCAGCAGCCGGCAGGAGAGTGGGACAGCCAAATATGGCTACACCTTC. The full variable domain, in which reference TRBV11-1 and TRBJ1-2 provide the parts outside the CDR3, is EAEVAQSPRYKITEKSQAVAFWCDPISGHATLYWYRQILGQGPELLVQFQDESVVDDSQLPKDRFSAERLKGVDSTLKIQPAELGDSAMYLCASSRQESGTAKYGYTFGSGTRLTVV.

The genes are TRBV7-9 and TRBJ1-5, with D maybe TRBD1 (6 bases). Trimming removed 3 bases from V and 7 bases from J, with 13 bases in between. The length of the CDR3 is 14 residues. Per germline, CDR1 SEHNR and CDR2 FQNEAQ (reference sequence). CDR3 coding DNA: TGTGCCAGCAGCTTCGGCAGGGGTGAGCAGCCCCAGCATTTT. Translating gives CASSFGRGEQPQHF.

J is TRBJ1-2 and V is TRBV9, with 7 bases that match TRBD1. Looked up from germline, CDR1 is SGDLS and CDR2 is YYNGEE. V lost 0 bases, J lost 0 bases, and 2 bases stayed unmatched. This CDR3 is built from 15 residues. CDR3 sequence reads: CASSVVGTANYGYTF. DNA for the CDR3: TGTGCCAGCAGCGTAGTCGGGACAGCTAACTATGGCTACACCTTC.

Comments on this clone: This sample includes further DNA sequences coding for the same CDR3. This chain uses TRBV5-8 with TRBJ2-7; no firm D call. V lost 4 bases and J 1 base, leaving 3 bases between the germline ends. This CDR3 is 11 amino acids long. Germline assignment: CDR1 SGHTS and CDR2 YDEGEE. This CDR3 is CASSRSYEQYF. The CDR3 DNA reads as TGTGCCAGCAGCCGGTCCTACGAGCAGTACTTC.

CDR3 DNA sequence: TGTGCCACCAGGACGGGAGCCACTGAAGCTTTCTTT. It encodes CATRTGATEAFF. The V and J genes are TRBV10-3 and TRBJ1-1; D is unresolved. From germline, CDR1 is ENHRY and CDR2 SYGVKD. The V end lost 10 bases, the J end lost 4 bases, and 13 bases lay between the germline ends. This CDR3 has 12 residues.

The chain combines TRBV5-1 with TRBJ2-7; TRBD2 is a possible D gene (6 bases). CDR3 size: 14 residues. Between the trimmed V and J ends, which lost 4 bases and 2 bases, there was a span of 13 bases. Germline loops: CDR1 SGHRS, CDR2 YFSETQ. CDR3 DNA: TGCGCCAGCAGCCTACAGGCGGGAACCTACGAGCAGTACTTC. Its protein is CASSLQAGTYEQYF.

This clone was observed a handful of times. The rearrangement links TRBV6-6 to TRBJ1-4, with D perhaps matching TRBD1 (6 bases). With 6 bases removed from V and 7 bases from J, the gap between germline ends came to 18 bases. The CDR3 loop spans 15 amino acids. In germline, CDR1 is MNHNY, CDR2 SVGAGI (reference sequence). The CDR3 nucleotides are TGTGCCAGCAGCCCCCCGGGGGGCGCAGGTGAAAAACTGTTTTTT. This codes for CASSPPGGAGEKLFF.

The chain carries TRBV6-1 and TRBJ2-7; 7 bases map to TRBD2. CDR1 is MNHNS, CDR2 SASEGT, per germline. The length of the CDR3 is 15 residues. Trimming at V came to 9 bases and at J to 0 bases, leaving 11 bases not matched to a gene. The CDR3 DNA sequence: TGTGCCAGTTATGGGGGAGCGGGAAACTCCTACGAGCAGTACTTC. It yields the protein CASYGGAGNSYEQYF.

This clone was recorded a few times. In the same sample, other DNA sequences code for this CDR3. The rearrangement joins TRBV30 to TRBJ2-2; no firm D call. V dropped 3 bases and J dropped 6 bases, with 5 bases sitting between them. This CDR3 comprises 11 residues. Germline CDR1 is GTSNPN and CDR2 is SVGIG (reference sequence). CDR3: CAWRGAGELFF. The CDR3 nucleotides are TGTGCCTGGAGGGGCGCCGGGGAGCTGTTTTTT.

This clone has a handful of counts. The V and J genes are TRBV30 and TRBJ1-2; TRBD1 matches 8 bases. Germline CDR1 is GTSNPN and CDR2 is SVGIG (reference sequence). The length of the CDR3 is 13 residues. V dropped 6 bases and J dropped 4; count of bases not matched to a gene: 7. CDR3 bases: TGTGCCTGTCAGGACAGGGCGGCCTATGGCTACACCTTC. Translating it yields CACQDRAAYGYTF.

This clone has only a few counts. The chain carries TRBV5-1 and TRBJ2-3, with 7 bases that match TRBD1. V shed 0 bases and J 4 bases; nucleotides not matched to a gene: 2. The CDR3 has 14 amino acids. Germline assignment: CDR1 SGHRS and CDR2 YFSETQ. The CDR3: CASSLAGQADTQYF. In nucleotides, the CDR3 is TGCGCCAGCAGCTTGGCAGGACAGGCAGATACGCAGTATTTT. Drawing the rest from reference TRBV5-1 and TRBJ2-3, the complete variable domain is KAGVTQTPRYLIKTRGQQVTLSCSPISGHRSVSWYQQTPGQGLQFLFEYFSETQRNKGNFPGRFSGRQFSNSRSEMNVSTLELGDSALYLCASSLAGQADTQYFGPGTRLTVL.

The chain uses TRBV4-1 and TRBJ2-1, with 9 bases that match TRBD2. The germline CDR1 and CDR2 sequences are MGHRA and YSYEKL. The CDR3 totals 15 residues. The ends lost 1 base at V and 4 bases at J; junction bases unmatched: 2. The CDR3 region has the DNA TGCGCCAGCAGCCAAGGACTAGCGGTTTACAATGAGCAGTTCTTC. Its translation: CASSQGLAVYNEQFF.

This chain's CDR3 is CASSKGLAGTNTGELFF. The CDR3 nucleotides read TGTGCCAGCAGCAAGGGACTAGCGGGGACGAACACCGGGGAGCTGTTTTTT. The chain is built from TRBV7-2 and TRBJ2-2; 13 bases are a match to TRBD2. This CDR3 spans 17 amino acids. The germline gives CDR1 SGHTA, CDR2 FQGNSA. V shed 5 bases and J 0 bases; nucleotides not matched to a gene: 3.

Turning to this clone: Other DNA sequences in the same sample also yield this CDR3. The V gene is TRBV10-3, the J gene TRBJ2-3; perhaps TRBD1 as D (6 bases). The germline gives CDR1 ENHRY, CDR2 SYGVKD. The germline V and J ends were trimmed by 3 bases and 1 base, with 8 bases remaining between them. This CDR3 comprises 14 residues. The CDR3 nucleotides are TGTGCCATCAGTGATGGACAGCGCACAGATACGCAGTATTTT. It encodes CAISDGQRTDTQYF.

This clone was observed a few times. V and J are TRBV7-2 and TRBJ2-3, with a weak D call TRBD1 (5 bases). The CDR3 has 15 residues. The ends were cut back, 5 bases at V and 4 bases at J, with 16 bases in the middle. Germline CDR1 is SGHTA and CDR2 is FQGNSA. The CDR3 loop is CASSRREGVSDTQYF. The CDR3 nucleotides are TGTGCCAGCAGCCGGCGTGAAGGGGTATCAGATACGCAGTATTTT.

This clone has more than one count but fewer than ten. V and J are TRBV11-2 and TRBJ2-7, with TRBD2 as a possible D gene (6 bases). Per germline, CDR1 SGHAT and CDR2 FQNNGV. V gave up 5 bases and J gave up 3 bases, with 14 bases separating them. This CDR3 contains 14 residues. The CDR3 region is CASSPTSINYEQYF. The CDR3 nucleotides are TGTGCCAGCAGCCCTACTAGCATTAACTACGAGCAGTACTTC.

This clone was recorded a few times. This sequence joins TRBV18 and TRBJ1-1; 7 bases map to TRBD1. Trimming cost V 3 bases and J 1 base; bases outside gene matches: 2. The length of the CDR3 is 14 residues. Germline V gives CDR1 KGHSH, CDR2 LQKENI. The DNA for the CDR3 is TGTGCCAGCTCACCGGGACAGCAGAACACTGAAGCTTTCTTT. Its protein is CASSPGQQNTEAFF. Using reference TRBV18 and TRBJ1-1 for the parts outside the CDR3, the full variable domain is NAGVMQNPRHLVRRRGQEARLRCSPMKGHSHVYWYRQLPEEGLKFMVYLQKENIIDESGMPKERFSAEFPKEGPSILRIQQVVRGDSAAYFCASSPGQQNTEAFFGQGTRLTVV.

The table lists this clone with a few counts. For the CDR3, the DNA is TGCGCCAGCAGCTTGTTTTTTCCTCCAGGGTCAGGCGAGCAGTACTTC. Its protein is CASSLFFPPGSGEQYF. The J gene is TRBJ2-7, the V gene TRBV5-1, with a weak D call TRBD1 (5 bases). Germline CDR1 SGHRS, CDR2 YFSETQ. V lost 1 base to trimming and J lost 6 bases, with 20 bases between them. The length of the CDR3 is 16 residues.

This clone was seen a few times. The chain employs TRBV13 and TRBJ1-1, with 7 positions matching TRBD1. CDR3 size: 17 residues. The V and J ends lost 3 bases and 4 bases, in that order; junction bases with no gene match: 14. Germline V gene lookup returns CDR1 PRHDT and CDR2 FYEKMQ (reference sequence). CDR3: CASSFYWDSSRSTEAFF. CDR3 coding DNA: TGTGCCAGCAGCTTCTATTGGGACAGCTCAAGGAGCACTGAAGCTTTCTTT.

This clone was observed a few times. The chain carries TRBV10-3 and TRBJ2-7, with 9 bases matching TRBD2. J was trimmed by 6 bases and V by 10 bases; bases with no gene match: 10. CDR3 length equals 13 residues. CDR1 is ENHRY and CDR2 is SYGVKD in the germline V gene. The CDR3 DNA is TGTGCCACTATAGCGGGAGAGTGGGCCGAGCAGTACTTC. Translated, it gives CATIAGEWAEQYF.

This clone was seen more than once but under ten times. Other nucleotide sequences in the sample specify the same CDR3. The CDR3, as DNA: TGTGCCAGCAGCGTAGGAGGGAGCTTAAACACTGAAGCTTTCTTT. This translates into CASSVGGSLNTEAFF. The V and J genes are TRBV9 and TRBJ1-1; no clear D gene. Germline-derived CDR1 and CDR2 are SGDLS and YYNGEE. With 0 bases removed from V and 2 bases from J, the gap between germline ends came to 11 bases. The CDR3 spans 15 residues.

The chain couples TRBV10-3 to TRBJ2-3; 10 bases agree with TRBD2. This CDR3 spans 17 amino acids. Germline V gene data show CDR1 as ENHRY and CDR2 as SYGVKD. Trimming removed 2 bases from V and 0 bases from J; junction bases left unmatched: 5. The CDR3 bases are TGTGCCATCAGTGAGGTGGGACTAGCGCCGAGCACAGATACGCAGTATTTT. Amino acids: CAISEVGLAPSTDTQYF.

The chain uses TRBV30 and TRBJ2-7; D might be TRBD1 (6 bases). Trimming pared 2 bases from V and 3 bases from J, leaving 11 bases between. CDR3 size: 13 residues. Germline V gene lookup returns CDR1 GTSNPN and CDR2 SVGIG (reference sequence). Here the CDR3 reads CAWSNDRNYEQYF. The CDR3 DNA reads TGTGCCTGGAGTAACGACAGGAACTACGAGCAGTACTTC.

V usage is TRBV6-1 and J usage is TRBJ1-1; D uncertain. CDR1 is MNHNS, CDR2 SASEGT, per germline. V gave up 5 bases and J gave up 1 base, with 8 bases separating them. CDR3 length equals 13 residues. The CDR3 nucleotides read TGTGCCAGCAGTCCCCGAGGGAACACTGAAGCTTTCTTT. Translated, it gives CASSPRGNTEAFF.

Written as DNA, the CDR3 is TGTGCCAGCAGCCAAGGAGCGGGAGGGGCTTACAATGAGCAGTTCTTC. Translation: CASSQGAGGAYNEQFF. The V gene is TRBV4-2, the J gene TRBJ2-1, with 10 bases lining up with TRBD2. V dropped 1 base and J dropped 4; count of bases not matched to a gene: 4. The germline V gene has CDR1 LGHNA and CDR2 YNFKEQ. The CDR3 length is 16 residues.

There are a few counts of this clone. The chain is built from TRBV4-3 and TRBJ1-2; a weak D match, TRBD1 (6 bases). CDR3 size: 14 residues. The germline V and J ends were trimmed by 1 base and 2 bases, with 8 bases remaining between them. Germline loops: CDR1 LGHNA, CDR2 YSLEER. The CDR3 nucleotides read TGCGCCAGCAGCCAAGTGGGGGCAAACTATGGCTACACCTTC. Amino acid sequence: CASSQVGANYGYTF.